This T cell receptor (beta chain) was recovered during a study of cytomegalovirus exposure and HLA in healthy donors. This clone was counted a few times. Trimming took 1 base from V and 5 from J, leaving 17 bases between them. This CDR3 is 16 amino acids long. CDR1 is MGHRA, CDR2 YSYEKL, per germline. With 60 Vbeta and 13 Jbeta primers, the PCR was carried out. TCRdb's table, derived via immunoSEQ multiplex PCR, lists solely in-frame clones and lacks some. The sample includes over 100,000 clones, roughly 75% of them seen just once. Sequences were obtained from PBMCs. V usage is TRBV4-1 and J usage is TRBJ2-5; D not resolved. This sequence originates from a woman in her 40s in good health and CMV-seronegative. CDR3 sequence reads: CASSQVTLLTWETQYF. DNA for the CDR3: TGCGCCAGCAGCCAAGTTACCTTGCTAACTTGGGAGACCCAGTACTTC.